Presented here are 12 T cell receptor beta chains from one specimen sequenced in a study of CD8+CD57+ T cells in acquired aplastic anemia. Genomic DNA, serving as template, underwent TCR beta VDJ and CDR3 profiling. TCRdb re-called the reads with MiXCR, one entry per CDR3 protein. Altogether 150,000 to 180,000 distinct CDR3 sequences are present, about 50% being singletons, with the ten largest covering approximately 12%. It was patients with CD8+CD57+ cell expansion by flow cytometry who were chosen for sequencing. The source material was sorted CD4+, CD8+, or CD8+CD57+ T cells (not recorded which) from PBMCs. All receptors derive from a human donor with aplastic anemia.

This clonotype was recorded many times. The rearrangement links TRBV7-9 to TRBJ2-1; TRBD2 aligns across 15 bases. This CDR3 contains 17 residues. Germline-derived CDR1 and CDR2 are SEHNR and FQNEAQ (reference sequence). The ends lost 2 bases at V and 8 bases at J; junction bases unmatched: 7. The DNA of the CDR3 is TGTGCCAGCAGCTTAAGGACTAGCGGGGGGGCCGCCGATGAGCAGTTCTTC. Translated, it gives CASSLRTSGGAADEQFF.

The J gene is TRBJ1-3, the V gene TRBV20-1; 7 bases are a match to TRBD1. J was trimmed by 6 bases and V by 1 base; bases with no gene match: 3. There are 13 residues in the CDR3. The germline CDR1 and CDR2 sequences are DFQATT and SNEGSKA (reference sequence). Written as DNA, the CDR3 is TGCAGTGCTAGAGTTACAGGGGCAAACACCATATATTTT. It encodes CSARVTGANTIYF.

V gene TRBV25-1 combines with J gene TRBJ2-3; D could derive from TRBD1 or TRBD2 (5 bases each). Germline assignment: CDR1 MGHDK and CDR2 SYGVNS. The length of the CDR3 is 12 residues. Deletions cut 3 bases from V and 9 bases from J, with 10 bases between. This CDR3 reads CASSDRDRTQYF. The CDR3 nucleotides are TGTGCCAGCAGTGACCGGGACCGGACGCAGTATTTT.

The chain uses TRBV19 and TRBJ1-3, with no clear D. This CDR3 has 15 amino acids. Germline V gene sequence: CDR1 LNHDA, CDR2 SQIVND (reference sequence). V lost 3 bases, J lost 0 bases, and 9 bases lay in between. The CDR3 bases are TGTGCCAGTAGTATTGGGCTCCTCTCTGGAAACACCATATATTTT. As protein: CASSIGLLSGNTIYF.

V gene TRBV15 combines with J gene TRBJ2-2; D is unclear. This CDR3 contains 14 residues. In germline, CDR1 is LNHNV, CDR2 YYDKDF (reference sequence). V dropped 4 bases and J dropped 5 bases, with 11 bases sitting between them. The CDR3 bases are TGTGCCACCAGCACAAGGACGGAAACCGGGGAGCTGTTTTTT. Its protein is CATSTRTETGELFF.

V and J are TRBV5-1 and TRBJ2-3; the D is unclear. Trimming left V 1 base short and J 2 bases short, with 8 bases between. Germline V gene sequence: CDR1 SGHRS, CDR2 YFSETQ. The CDR3 length is 14 residues. The CDR3 protein is CASSLLGNTDTQYF. The CDR3 DNA reads TGCGCCAGCAGCTTGCTAGGCAACACAGATACGCAGTATTTT.

The chain combines TRBV10-2 with TRBJ1-5; D gene ambiguous. Germline V gene sequence: CDR1 WSHSY, CDR2 SAAADI. The CDR3 loop spans 14 amino acids. Trimming pared 2 bases from V and 5 bases from J, leaving 10 bases between. The CDR3 is CASSELGGDQPQHF. CDR3 in DNA: TGCGCCAGCAGTGAGCTGGGTGGTGATCAGCCCCAGCATTTT.

CDR3 loop: CASSVAGGREQYF. The CDR3 nucleotides read TGTGCCAGCAGCGTAGCGGGTGGGCGGGAGCAGTACTTC. The chain links TRBV9 to TRBJ2-7; D is unclear. Trimming cost V 0 bases and J 7 bases, with 11 bases left between them. The germline CDR1 and CDR2 sequences are SGDLS and YYNGEE. The CDR3 length is 13 residues.

This clonotype occurred many times. CDR3 in amino acids: CASRTGGTNNEQFF. The CDR3 coding sequence is TGCGCCAGCAGAACGGGGGGGACTAACAATGAGCAGTTCTTC. The chain links TRBV10-2 to TRBJ2-1, with 8 bases lining up with TRBD2. The CDR3 sequence is 14 residues long. The germline V gene encodes CDR1 WSHSY and CDR2 SAAADI. J was trimmed by 5 bases and V by 6 bases; bases with no gene match: 6.

The V call is TRBV20-1, the J call TRBJ1-6; D is undetermined. Trimming removed 6 bases from V and 14 bases from J, with 23 bases in between. Per germline, CDR1 DFQATT and CDR2 SNEGSKA (reference sequence). The CDR3 covers 14 residues. CDR3 DNA: TGCAGTGCAGCTGTATCCACTAACGGCATCACCCTCCACTTT. Its protein is CSAAVSTNGITLHF.

This clonotype was seen at least ten times. The chain is built from TRBV9 and TRBJ2-7; D is possibly TRBD1 (5 bases). CDR3 length equals 14 residues. Trimming removed 4 bases from V and 5 bases from J, with 16 bases in between. Germline CDR1 reads SGDLS; CDR2 reads YYNGEE. CDR3 DNA sequence: TGTGCCAGCAGCCCACCGGACAAACCCCACGAGCAGTACTTC. It specifies CASSPPDKPHEQYF.

The CDR3 sequence is CASIRVGTDTQYF. The CDR3 nucleotides read TGTGCCAGCATCCGTGTTGGGACAGATACGCAGTATTTT. The chain couples TRBV27 to TRBJ2-3; no definite D call. Germline V lookup: CDR1 MNHEY, CDR2 SMNVEV (reference sequence). CDR3 length: 13 residues. Trimming pared 7 bases from V and 3 bases from J, leaving 11 bases between.